These T cell receptor beta chains were read from a single sample in a study of PD-1 blockade in classical Hodgkin lymphoma. TCRdb's copy holds only in-frame clones and misses some; the assay was immunoSEQ multiplex PCR. The data contain some 110,000 clones, roughly 87% of them seen just once; the ten biggest clones take up around 19%. Sequenced material: peripheral blood mononuclear cells (PBMCs), taken before the fourth cycle of nivolumab. The receptor set was obtained from a human donor with classical Hodgkin lymphoma. Each CDR3 is given with its conserved first and last residue. Each record gives: J gene, V gene, CDR3 length, D gene, clone size, CDR3 protein, CDR3 DNA. The D gene is left open where the match is weak. Clone size, where shown, is once, few, many, or a class for clones that have expanded.

TRBJ2-1 TRBV5-6 12 NA NA CASSLVGLEQFF TGTGCCAGCAGCTTGGTCGGACTTGAGCAGTTCTTC
TRBJ2-3 TRBV30 11 NA NA CAWETLHTQYF TGTGCCTGGGAAACGTTGCATACGCAGTATTTT
TRBJ2-3 TRBV10-2 15 TRBD2 NA CASSDLAGGTDTQYF TGCGCCAGCAGTGATCTAGCGGGAGGAACAGATACGCAGTATTTT
TRBJ1-1 TRBV19 16 NA NA CASSTTKTNMNTEAFF TGTGCCAGTAGTACCACGAAGACAAATATGAACACTGAAGCTTTCTTT
TRBJ2-7 TRBV7-6 14 NA NA CASSLRRILYEQYF TGTGCCAGCAGCTTACGGAGAATACTCTACGAGCAGTACTTC
TRBJ2-1 TRBV30 15 NA NA CAWSIDGSSYNEQFF TGTGCCTGGAGTATCGACGGGAGCTCCTACAATGAGCAGTTCTTC
TRBJ1-1 TRBV30 15 NA NA CAWSDKGIRNTEAFF TGTGCCTGGAGTGACAAGGGGATAAGGAACACTGAAGCTTTCTTT
TRBJ2-1 TRBV13 14 NA NA CASSPPGWGDEQFF TGTGCCAGCAGCCCGCCAGGCTGGGGGGATGAGCAGTTCTTC
TRBJ2-3 TRBV27 14 TRBD1 NA CASRDRGFGDTQYF TGTGCCAGCAGGGACAGGGGTTTTGGTGATACGCAGTATTTT
TRBJ1-2 TRBV16 14 TRBD1 NA CASSQWDRDYGYTF TGTGCCAGCAGCCAATGGGACAGAGACTATGGCTACACCTTC
TRBJ2-2 TRBV18 13 NA NA CASSLTRSGELFF TGTGCCAGCTCGCTTACTAGATCTGGGGAGCTGTTTTTT
TRBJ2-5 TRBV27 14 NA NA CASSLGGLQETQYF TGTGCCAGCAGTCTGGGGGGCCTTCAAGAGACCCAGTACTTC
TRBJ1-1 TRBV25-1 11 NA NA CASTTEGEAFF TGTGCCAGCACCACAGAGGGTGAAGCTTTCTTT
TRBJ1-1 TRBV5-5 15 NA NA CASSLDGGDGTEAFF TGTGCCAGCAGCCTCGACGGGGGTGATGGCACTGAAGCTTTCTTT
TRBJ2-5 TRBV18 14 TRBD2 NA CASSPRIAGETQYF TGTGCCAGCTCACCAAGGATAGCGGGAGAGACCCAGTACTTC
TRBJ2-4 TRBV7-9 14 NA once CASSPAVAKNIQYF TGTGCCAGCAGCCCAGCGGTAGCCAAAAACATTCAGTACTTC
TRBJ1-2 TRBV11-2 13 TRBD1 NA CASSAGQGFGYTF TGTGCCAGCAGCGCGGGACAGGGTTTTGGCTACACCTTC
TRBJ2-2 TRBV5-1 17 TRBD2 NA CASSTGLAGGIFGELFF TGCGCCAGCAGCACGGGACTAGCGGGAGGGATCTTCGGGGAGCTGTTTTTT
TRBJ2-7 TRBV2 14 NA few CASSDYRESDEQYF TGTGCCAGCAGTGACTACAGGGAATCGGACGAGCAGTACTTC
TRBJ2-1 TRBV6-5 11 NA NA CASTSTGEQFF TGTGCCAGCACCTCTACCGGGGAGCAGTTCTTC
TRBJ1-4 TRBV7-9 15 NA NA CASSEVGTSGEKLFF TGTGCCAGCAGCGAGGTCGGGACTTCAGGTGAAAAACTGTTTTTT
TRBJ1-1 TRBV4-1 15 NA NA CASSQGGGMNTEAFF TGCGCCAGCAGCCAAGGTGGGGGGATGAACACTGAAGCTTTCTTT
TRBJ2-7 TRBV18 13 TRBD2 NA CASSPAGAYEQYF TGTGCCAGCTCACCAGCGGGAGCCTACGAGCAGTACTTC
TRBJ2-1 TRBV9 13 NA NA CASSPPSNNEQFF TGTGCCAGCAGCCCCCCCAGCAACAATGAGCAGTTCTTC
TRBJ2-7 TRBV27 15 TRBD2 NA CASSLSGLALYEQYF TGTGCCAGCAGTTTATCGGGACTAGCCCTTTACGAGCAGTACTTC
TRBJ2-3 TRBV5-1 15 TRBD2 NA CASSPLRREGDTQYF TGCGCCAGCAGCCCCTTGAGGCGGGAGGGGGATACGCAGTATTTT
TRBJ2-2 TRBV28 16 NA NA CASSSAGTENTGELFF TGTGCCAGCAGTTCCGCAGGGACGGAGAACACCGGGGAGCTGTTTTTT
TRBJ1-5 TRBV28 15 NA once CASSQGNDGNQPQHF TGTGCCAGCAGCCAGGGGAACGATGGCAATCAGCCCCAGCATTTT
TRBJ2-1 TRBV5-1 15 NA NA CASSLNLGLSSEQFF TGCGCCAGCAGCTTGAATCTCGGGTTATCCAGTGAGCAGTTCTTC
TRBJ2-1 TRBV11-3 14 TRBD2 NA CASSLGLAGGEQFF TGTGCCAGCAGCCTAGGACTAGCGGGAGGGGAGCAGTTCTTC
TRBJ1-5 TRBV7-2 15 NA NA CASSLAGYSNQPQHF TGTGCCAGCAGCTTAGCCGGTTATAGCAATCAGCCCCAGCATTTT
TRBJ2-7 TRBV7-2 14 NA NA CASSLGGRPYEQYF TGTGCCAGCAGCTTAGGAGGGAGGCCCTACGAGCAGTACTTC
TRBJ2-1 TRBV12-5 18 NA NA CASGLPVSEGWVYNEQFF TGTGCTAGTGGTTTGCCCGTGTCTGAGGGGTGGGTATACAATGAGCAGTTCTTC
TRBJ2-2 TRBV10-1 12 NA NA CASTGTTGELFF TGCGCCAGCACCGGGACTACCGGGGAGCTGTTTTTT
TRBJ1-2 TRBV29-1 14 TRBD1 NA CSADSEGARYGYTF TGCAGCGCCGACTCGGAGGGGGCTCGGTATGGCTACACCTTC
TRBJ2-7 TRBV30 13 TRBD2 NA CAWSVLRGGEQYF TGTGCCTGGAGTGTACTGCGGGGGGGAGAGCAGTACTTC
TRBJ1-2 TRBV27 15 NA few CASSWRVGANYGYTF TGTGCCAGCAGTTGGCGGGTCGGGGCTAACTATGGCTACACCTTC
TRBJ2-7 TRBV30 16 TRBD1 NA CAWSFPLDRADYEQYF TGTGCCTGGAGTTTCCCTCTGGACAGGGCCGACTACGAGCAGTACTTC
TRBJ2-7 TRBV29-1 15 TRBD2 NA CSVEEAGGRQYEQYF TGCAGCGTGGAGGAAGCGGGAGGGAGACAATACGAGCAGTACTTC
TRBJ1-5 TRBV4-1 16 NA NA CASSQPREGSNQPQHF TGCGCCAGCAGCCAACCCAGGGAGGGGAGCAATCAGCCCCAGCATTTT
TRBJ2-7 TRBV2 15 TRBD2 NA CASTLLAGGSYEQYF TGTGCCAGCACTTTACTAGCGGGAGGGTCCTACGAGCAGTACTTC
TRBJ1-2 TRBV19 15 NA NA CASTVGLEREYGYTF TGTGCCAGTACCGTGGGGTTGGAGCGCGAATATGGCTACACCTTC
TRBJ2-5 TRBV28 16 TRBD1 NA CASSFGTEYGEETQYF TGTGCCAGCAGTTTTGGGACAGAGTATGGGGAAGAGACCCAGTACTTC
TRBJ1-2 TRBV28 14 NA NA CASSAVGGTNGYTF TGTGCCAGCAGTGCTGTCGGGGGAACGAATGGCTACACCTTC
TRBJ2-1 TRBV14 15 TRBD2 few CASSLLAGARTEQFF TGTGCCAGCAGCCTACTAGCGGGAGCCCGTACTGAGCAGTTCTTC
TRBJ2-7 TRBV4-1 16 TRBD1 NA CASSPFASRDSYEQYF TGCGCCAGCAGCCCCTTCGCTTCCCGGGACAGCTACGAGCAGTACTTC
TRBJ2-1 TRBV6-1 17 TRBD2 NA CASSEAGGLAGVNEQFF TGTGCCAGCAGTGAAGCGGGGGGACTAGCGGGAGTCAATGAGCAGTTCTTC
TRBJ2-3 TRBV29-1 15 TRBD2 NA CSVEGGSGSTDTQYF TGCAGCGTTGAGGGGGGGAGCGGGAGCACAGATACGCAGTATTTT
TRBJ1-4 TRBV28 17 TRBD1 NA CASSSPTGVSTNEKLFF TGTGCCAGCAGTTCACCGACAGGGGTGTCAACTAATGAAAAACTGTTTTTT
TRBJ2-7 TRBV6-4 17 NA NA CASSDFTGFVGPYEQYF TGTGCCAGCAGTGATTTTACAGGGTTTGTGGGACCCTACGAGCAGTACTTC
TRBJ1-5 TRBV6-4 13 NA NA CASSAEANQPQHF TGTGCCAGCAGTGCAGAAGCCAATCAGCCCCAGCATTTT
TRBJ2-1 TRBV29-1 13 NA once CSVETLPPNEQFF TGCAGCGTCGAAACCCTACCCCCCAATGAGCAGTTCTTC
TRBJ1-5 TRBV6-1 13 NA NA CASNRRGDQPQHF TGTGCCAGCAATCGACGGGGGGATCAGCCCCAGCATTTT
TRBJ2-1 TRBV28 16 TRBD2 NA CASSPREGLGYNEQFF TGTGCCAGCAGTCCCCGGGAGGGCCTCGGATACAATGAGCAGTTCTTC
TRBJ1-1 TRBV6-5 14 NA NA CASTNVGTLGRAFF TGTGCCAGCACCAACGTCGGGACACTCGGCCGAGCTTTCTTT
TRBJ1-1 TRBV2 13 NA NA CASRSRDVTEAFF TGTGCCAGCAGGTCCCGGGACGTGACTGAAGCTTTCTTT
TRBJ1-5 TRBV5-8 16 TRBD1 NA CASRGALGTAGQPQHF TGTGCCAGCAGGGGAGCCTTGGGGACAGCGGGTCAGCCCCAGCATTTT